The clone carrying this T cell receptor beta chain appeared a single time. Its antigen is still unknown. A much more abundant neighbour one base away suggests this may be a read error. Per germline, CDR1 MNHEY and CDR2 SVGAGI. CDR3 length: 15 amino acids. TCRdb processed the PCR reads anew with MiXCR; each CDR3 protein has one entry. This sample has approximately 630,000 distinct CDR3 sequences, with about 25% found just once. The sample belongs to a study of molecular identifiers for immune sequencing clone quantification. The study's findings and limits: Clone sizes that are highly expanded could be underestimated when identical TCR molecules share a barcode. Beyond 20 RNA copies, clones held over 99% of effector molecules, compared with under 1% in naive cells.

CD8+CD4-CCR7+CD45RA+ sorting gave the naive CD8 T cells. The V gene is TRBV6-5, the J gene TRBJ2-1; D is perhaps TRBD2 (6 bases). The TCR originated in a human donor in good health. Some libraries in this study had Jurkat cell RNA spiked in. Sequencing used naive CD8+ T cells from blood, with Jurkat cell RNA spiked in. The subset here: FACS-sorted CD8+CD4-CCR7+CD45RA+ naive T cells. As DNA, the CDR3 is TGTGCCAGCAGACTCCTAGCGCCCGCCTACAATGAGCAGATCTTC. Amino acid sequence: CASRLLAPAYNEQIF.